This TCR beta chain was sequenced during a study of PD-L1 blockade in urothelial cancer. Study-wide points: Lower pretreatment blood TCR clonality, under the median, predicted better survival, researchers reported.

Worth noting for this clone: The antigen is not known.

Germline V gene lookup returns CDR1 MNHEY and CDR2 SMNVEV (reference sequence). The CDR3 is made up of 15 amino acids. V lost 0 bases, J lost 0 bases, and 6 bases lay in between. The data were produced by immunoSEQ multiplex PCR, yet TCRdb's version contains in-frame clones alone and is incomplete. The repertoire holds tens of thousands of clones, with roughly 80% as singletons. The chain joins TRBV27 to TRBJ1-3; D gene uncertain. The clonotype comes from an older man with urothelial cancer. The input for sequencing was PBMCs, taken around atezolizumab (anti-PD-L1) treatment. The CDR3: CASSLSASSGNTIYF. The CDR3 DNA follows: TGTGCCAGCAGTTTATCGGCCAGCTCTGGAAACACCATATATTTT.